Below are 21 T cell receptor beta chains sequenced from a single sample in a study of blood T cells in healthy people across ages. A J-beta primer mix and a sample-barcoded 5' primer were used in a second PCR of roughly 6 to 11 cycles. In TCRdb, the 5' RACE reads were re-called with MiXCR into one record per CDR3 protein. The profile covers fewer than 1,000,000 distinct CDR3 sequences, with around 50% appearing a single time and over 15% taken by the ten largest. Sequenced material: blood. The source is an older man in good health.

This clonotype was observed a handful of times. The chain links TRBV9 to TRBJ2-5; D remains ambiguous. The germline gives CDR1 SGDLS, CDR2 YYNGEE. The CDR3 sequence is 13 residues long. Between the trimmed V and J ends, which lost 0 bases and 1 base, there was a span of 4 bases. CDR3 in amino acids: CASSVVGQETQYF. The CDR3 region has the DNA TGTGCCAGCAGCGTAGTCGGCCAAGAGACCCAGTACTTC.

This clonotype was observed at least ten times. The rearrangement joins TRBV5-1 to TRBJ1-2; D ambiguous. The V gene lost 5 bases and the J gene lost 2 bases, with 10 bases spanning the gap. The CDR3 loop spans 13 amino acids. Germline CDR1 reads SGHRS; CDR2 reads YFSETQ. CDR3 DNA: TGCGCCAGCAGTAACGACGGGAACTATGGCTACACCTTC. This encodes CASSNDGNYGYTF.

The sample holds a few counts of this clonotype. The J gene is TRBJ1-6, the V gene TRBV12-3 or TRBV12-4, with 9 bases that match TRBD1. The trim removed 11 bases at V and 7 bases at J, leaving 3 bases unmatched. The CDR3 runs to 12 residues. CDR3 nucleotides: TGTGCCGGTGGGACAGGGAATTCACCCCTCCACTTT. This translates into CAGGTGNSPLHF.

Here the CDR3 reads CASSPYEDTSNYGYTF. The CDR3 DNA reads as TGTGCCAGCAGTCCATATGAGGACACCTCTAACTATGGCTACACCTTC. J is TRBJ1-2 and V is TRBV27; D may be TRBD1 (5 bases). The V end lost 5 bases, the J end lost 0 bases, and 16 bases lay between the germline ends. The CDR3 is made up of 16 amino acids. The germline CDR1 and CDR2 sequences are MNHEY and SMNVEV (reference sequence).

The CDR3 sequence: CSVRAWANEKLFF. The CDR3 nucleotides read TGCAGCGTTCGGGCCTGGGCTAATGAAAAACTGTTTTTT. The genes are TRBV29-1 and TRBJ1-4; D not certain. V was shortened by 5 bases and J by 3 bases, with 10 bases between the two germline ends. Germline V gives CDR1 SQVTM, CDR2 ANQGSEA. The CDR3 is 13 residues long.

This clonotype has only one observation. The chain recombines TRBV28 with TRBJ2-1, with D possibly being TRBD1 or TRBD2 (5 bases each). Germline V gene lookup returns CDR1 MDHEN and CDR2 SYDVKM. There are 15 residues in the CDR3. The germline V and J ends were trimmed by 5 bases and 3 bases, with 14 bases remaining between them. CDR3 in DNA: TGTGCCAGCAGTACCGGGGCCCAAAACTACAATGAGCAGTTCTTC. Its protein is CASSTGAQNYNEQFF.

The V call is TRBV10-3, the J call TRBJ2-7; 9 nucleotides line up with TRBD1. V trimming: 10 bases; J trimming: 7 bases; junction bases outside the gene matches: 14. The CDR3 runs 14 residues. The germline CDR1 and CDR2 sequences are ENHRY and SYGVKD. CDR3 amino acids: CASQGGQGRNEQYF. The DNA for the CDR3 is TGTGCCAGTCAAGGGGGACAGGGTCGGAATGAGCAGTACTTC.

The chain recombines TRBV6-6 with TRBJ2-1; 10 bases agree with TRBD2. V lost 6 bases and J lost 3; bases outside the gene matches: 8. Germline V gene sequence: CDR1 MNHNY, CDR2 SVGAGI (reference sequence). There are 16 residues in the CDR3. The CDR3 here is CASRPTSGRDYNEQFF. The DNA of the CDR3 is TGTGCCAGCAGGCCGACTAGCGGGCGTGACTACAATGAGCAGTTCTTC.

In DNA, the CDR3 is TGTGCCAGCAGACGGGGACAGGAATCCTACGAGCAGTACTTC. Amino acids: CASRRGQESYEQYF. The rearrangement uses TRBV6-1 and TRBJ2-7; TRBD1 aligns across 8 bases. The V gene end was trimmed by 6 bases and the J gene end by 1 base; junction bases not matched to a gene: 5. The germline V gene has CDR1 MNHNS and CDR2 SASEGT. The CDR3 contains 14 residues.

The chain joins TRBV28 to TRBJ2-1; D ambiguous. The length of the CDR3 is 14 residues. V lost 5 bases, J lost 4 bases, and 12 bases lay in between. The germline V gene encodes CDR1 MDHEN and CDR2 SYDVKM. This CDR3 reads CASSVVLVYNEQFF. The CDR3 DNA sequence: TGTGCCAGCAGTGTAGTTTTAGTATACAATGAGCAGTTCTTC. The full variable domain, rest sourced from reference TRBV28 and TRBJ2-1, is DVKVTQSSRYLVKRTGEKVFLECVQDMDHENMFWYRQDPGLGLRLIYFSYDVKMKEKGDIPEGYSVSREKKERFSLILESASTNQTSMYLCASSVVLVYNEQFFGPGTRLTVL.

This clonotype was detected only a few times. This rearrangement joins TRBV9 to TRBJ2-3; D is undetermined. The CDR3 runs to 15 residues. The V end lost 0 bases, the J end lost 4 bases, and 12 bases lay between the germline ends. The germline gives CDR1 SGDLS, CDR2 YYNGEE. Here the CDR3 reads CASSVATLKSDTQYF. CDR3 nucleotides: TGTGCCAGCAGCGTAGCTACCCTAAAGTCAGATACGCAGTATTTT.

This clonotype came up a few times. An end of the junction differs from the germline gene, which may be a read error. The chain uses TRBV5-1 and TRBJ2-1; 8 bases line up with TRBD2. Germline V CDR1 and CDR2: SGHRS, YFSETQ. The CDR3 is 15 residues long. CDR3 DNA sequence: TGCGCCAGCAGATTGGGAGCGGGAGTAGCCAATGAGCAGTTCTTC. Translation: CASRLGAGVANEQFF. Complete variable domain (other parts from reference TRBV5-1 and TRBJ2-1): KAGVTQTPRYLIKTRGQQVTLSCSPISGHRSVSWYQQTPGQGLQFLFEYFSETQRNKGNFPGRFSGRQFSNSRSEMNVSTLELGDSALYLCASRLGAGVANEQFFGPGTRLTVL.

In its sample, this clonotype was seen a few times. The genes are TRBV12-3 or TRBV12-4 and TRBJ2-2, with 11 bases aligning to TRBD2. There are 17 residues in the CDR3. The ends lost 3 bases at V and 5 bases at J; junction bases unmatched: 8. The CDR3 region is CASSLESTSGRTGELFF. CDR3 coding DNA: TGTGCCAGCAGTTTGGAAAGTACTAGCGGGAGAACCGGGGAGCTGTTTTTT.

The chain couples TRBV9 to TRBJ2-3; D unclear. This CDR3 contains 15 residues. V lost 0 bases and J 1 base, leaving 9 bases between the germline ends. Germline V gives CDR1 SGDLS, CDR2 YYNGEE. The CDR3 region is CASSVGGARTDTQYF. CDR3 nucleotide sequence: TGTGCCAGCAGCGTAGGCGGCGCTCGCACAGATACGCAGTATTTT.

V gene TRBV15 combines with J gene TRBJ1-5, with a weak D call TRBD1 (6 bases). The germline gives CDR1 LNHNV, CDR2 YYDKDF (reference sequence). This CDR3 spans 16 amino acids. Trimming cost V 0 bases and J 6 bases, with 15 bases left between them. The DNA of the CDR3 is TGTGCCACCAGCAGAGAGGGGGCGCATCTCTCTCAGCCCCAGCATTTT. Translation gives CATSREGAHLSQPQHF.

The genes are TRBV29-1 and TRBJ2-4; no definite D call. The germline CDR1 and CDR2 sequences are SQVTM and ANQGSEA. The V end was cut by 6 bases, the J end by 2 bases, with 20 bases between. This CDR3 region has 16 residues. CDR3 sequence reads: CSVKDGRPATKNIQYF. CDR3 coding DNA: TGCAGCGTAAAGGACGGACGGCCTGCAACCAAAAACATTCAGTACTTC. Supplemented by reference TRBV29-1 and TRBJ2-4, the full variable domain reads SAVISQKPSRDICQRGTSLTIQCQVDSQVTMMFWYRQQPGQSLTLIATANQGSEATYESGFVIDKFPISRPNLTFSTLTVSNMSPEDSSIYLCSVKDGRPATKNIQYFGAGTRLSVL.

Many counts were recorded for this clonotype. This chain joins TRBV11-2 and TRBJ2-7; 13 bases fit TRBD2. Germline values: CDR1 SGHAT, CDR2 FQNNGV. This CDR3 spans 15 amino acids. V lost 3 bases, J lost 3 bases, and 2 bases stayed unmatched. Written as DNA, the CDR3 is TGTGCCAGCAGCTTGGGACTAGCGGGACTCTACGAGCAGTACTTC. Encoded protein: CASSLGLAGLYEQYF.

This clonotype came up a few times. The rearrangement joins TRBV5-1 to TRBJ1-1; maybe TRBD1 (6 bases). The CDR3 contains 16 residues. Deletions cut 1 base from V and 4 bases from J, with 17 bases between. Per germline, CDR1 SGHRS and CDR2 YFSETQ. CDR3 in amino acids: CASSLTGGRSPTEAFF. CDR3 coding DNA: TGCGCCAGCAGCTTGACTGGGGGGCGTAGCCCCACTGAAGCTTTCTTT.

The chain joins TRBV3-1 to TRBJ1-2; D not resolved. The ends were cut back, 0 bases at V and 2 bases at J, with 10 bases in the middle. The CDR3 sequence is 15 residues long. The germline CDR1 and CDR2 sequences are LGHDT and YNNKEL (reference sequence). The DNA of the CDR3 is TGTGCCAGCAGCCAAGATCTGGAGATCAACTATGGCTACACCTTC. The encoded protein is CASSQDLEINYGYTF.

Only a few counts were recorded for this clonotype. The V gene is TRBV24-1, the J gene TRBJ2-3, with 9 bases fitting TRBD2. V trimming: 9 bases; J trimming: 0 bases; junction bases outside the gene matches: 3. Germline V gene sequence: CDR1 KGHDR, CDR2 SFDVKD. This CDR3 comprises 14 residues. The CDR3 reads CATSAGGSTDTQYF. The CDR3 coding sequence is TGTGCCACCTCAGCGGGAGGTAGCACAGATACGCAGTATTTT.

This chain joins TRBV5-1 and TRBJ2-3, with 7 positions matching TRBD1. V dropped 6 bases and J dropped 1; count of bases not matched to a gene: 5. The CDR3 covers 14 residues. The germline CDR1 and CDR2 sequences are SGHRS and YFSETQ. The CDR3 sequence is CASNTGEGTDTQYF. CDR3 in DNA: TGCGCCAGCAATACAGGGGAAGGCACAGATACGCAGTATTTT. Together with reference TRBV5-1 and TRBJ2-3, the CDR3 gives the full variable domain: KAGVTQTPRYLIKTRGQQVTLSCSPISGHRSVSWYQQTPGQGLQFLFEYFSETQRNKGNFPGRFSGRQFSNSRSEMNVSTLELGDSALYLCASNTGEGTDTQYFGPGTRLTVL.